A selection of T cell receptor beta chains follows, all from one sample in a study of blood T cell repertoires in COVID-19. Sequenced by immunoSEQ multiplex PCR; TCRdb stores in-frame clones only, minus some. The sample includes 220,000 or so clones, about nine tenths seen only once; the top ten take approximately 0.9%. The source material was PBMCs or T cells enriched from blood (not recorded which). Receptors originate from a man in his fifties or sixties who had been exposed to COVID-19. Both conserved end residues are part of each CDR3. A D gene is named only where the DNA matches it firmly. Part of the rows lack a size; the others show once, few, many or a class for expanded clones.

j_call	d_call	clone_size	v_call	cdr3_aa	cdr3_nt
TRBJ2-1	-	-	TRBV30	CAWSADRLPSSYNEQFF	TGTGCCTGGAGTGCAGATCGACTCCCAAGCTCCTACAATGAGCAGTTCTTC
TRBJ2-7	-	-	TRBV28	CASSTTSYEQYF	TGTGCCAGCAGTACGACTAGCTACGAGCAGTACTTC
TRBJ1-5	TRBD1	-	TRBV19	CASSNRDRGLRGQPQHF	TGTGCCAGTAGTAACCGGGACAGGGGGCTTAGGGGTCAGCCCCAGCATTTT
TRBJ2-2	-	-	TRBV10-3	CASNGRRDTGELFF	TGTGCCAGTAATGGGCGCAGGGACACCGGGGAGCTGTTTTTT
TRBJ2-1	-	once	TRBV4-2	CASSLPAGGTSYNEQFF	TGTGCCAGCAGCCTCCCAGCAGGGGGGACCTCCTACAATGAGCAGTTCTTC
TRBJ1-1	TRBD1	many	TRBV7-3	CASSPGQGMNTEAFF	TGTGCCAGCAGCCCCGGACAGGGTATGAACACTGAAGCTTTCTTT
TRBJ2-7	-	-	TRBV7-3	CASSPTGMGEQYF	TGTGCCAGCAGCCCCACGGGGATGGGCGAGCAGTACTTC
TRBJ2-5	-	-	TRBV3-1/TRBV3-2	CASSLGTTPRSETQYF	TGTGCCAGCAGCCTAGGTACGACACCTCGGTCGGAGACCCAGTACTTC
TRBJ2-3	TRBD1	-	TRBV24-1	CATTKGQVINTDTQYF	TGTGCCACCACAAAAGGACAGGTGATTAACACAGATACGCAGTATTTT
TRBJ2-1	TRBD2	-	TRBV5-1	CASSSGLAGDSTYNEQFF	TGCGCCAGCAGCTCTGGACTAGCGGGAGACTCCACCTACAATGAGCAGTTCTTC
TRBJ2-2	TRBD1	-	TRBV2	CASESGTGFSGELFF	TGTGCAAGCGAGTCAGGGACAGGGTTTTCCGGGGAGCTGTTTTTT
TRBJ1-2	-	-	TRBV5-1	CASSPRGGSGGYTF	TGCGCCAGCAGCCCGCGTGGGGGCTCGGGAGGCTACACCTTC
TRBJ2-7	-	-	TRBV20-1	CSASPGHEQYF	TGCAGTGCTAGCCCAGGGCACGAGCAGTACTTC
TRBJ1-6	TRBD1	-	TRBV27	CASSLSARTGYNSPLHF	TGTGCCAGCAGTTTATCCGCGAGGACAGGGTATAATTCACCCCTCCACTTT
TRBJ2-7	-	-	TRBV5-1	CASGIRGGTADEQYF	TGCGCCAGCGGTATTCGAGGTGGGACTGCGGACGAGCAGTACTTC
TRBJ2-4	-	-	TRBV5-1	CASSLRVGRGGDIQYF	TGCGCCAGCAGCTTGCGAGTGGGCAGGGGTGGAGACATTCAGTACTTC
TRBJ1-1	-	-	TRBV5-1	CASSLQGNTEAFF	TGCGCCAGCAGCTTACAGGGGAACACTGAAGCTTTCTTT
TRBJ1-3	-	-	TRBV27	CASRASGNTIYF	TGTGCCAGTAGAGCCTCTGGAAACACCATATATTTT
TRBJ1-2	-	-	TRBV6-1	CASSDSRDTNYGYTF	TGTGCCAGCAGTGATAGTCGGGACACCAATTATGGCTACACCTTC
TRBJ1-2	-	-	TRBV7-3	CASSPGSGGYTF	TGTGCCAGCAGCCCTGGGTCGGGTGGCTACACCTTC
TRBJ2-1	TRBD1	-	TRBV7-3	CASSSSGTGGYNEQFF	TGTGCCAGCAGCTCTTCCGGGACAGGGGGCTACAATGAGCAGTTCTTC
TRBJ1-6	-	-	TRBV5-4	CASRTGGDDSPLHF	TGTGCCAGCAGAACCGGAGGGGACGATTCACCCCTCCACTTT
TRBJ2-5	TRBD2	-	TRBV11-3	CASSLGLTSGAQETQYF	TGTGCCAGCAGCTTAGGTCTGACTAGCGGGGCACAAGAGACCCAGTACTTC
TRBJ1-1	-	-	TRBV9	CASNQGWGTEAFF	TGTGCCAGCAACCAGGGATGGGGCACTGAAGCTTTCTTT
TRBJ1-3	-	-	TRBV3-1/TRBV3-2	CASSQGFGNTIYF	TGTGCCAGCAGCCAGGGCTTTGGAAACACCATATATTTT
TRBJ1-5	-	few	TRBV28	CASSLGGRSNQPQHF	TGTGCCAGCAGTTTGGGAGGACGTAGCAATCAGCCCCAGCATTTT
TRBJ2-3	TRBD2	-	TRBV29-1	CSQQGLAGSGTQYF	TGCAGCCAACAGGGTCTAGCGGGGTCAGGTACGCAGTATTTT
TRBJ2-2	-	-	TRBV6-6	CASRPHTPQRAGELFF	TGTGCCAGCAGGCCCCACACTCCCCAGCGTGCTGGGGAGCTGTTTTTT
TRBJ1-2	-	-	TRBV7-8	CASSLAETNYGYTF	TGTGCCAGCAGCTTAGCGGAGACTAACTATGGCTACACCTTC
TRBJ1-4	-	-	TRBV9	CASSSTGISGASVVF	TGTGCCAGCAGCTCAACCGGTATCTCAGGGGCCTCCGTGGTTTTT
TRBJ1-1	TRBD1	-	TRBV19	CASSIFAGGRAKNTEAFF	TGTGCCAGTAGTATATTCGCAGGGGGTCGGGCGAAGAACACTGAAGCTTTCTTT
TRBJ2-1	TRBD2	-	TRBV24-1	CATSQVPGLAGAGNEQFF	TGTGCCACCAGTCAGGTGCCGGGACTAGCGGGAGCCGGCAATGAGCAGTTCTTC
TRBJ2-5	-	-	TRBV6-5	CASSTTNQETQYF	TGTGCCAGCAGTACGACTAATCAAGAGACCCAGTACTTC
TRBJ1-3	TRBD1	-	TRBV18	CASSPPGTAGNTIYF	TGTGCCAGCTCACCCCCCGGGACAGCTGGAAACACCATATATTTT
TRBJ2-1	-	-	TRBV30	CAWRLAPFYNEQFF	TGTGCCTGGAGGCTAGCCCCCTTTTACAATGAGCAGTTCTTC
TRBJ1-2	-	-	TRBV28	CASSRNGYGYTF	TGTGCCAGCAGTCGAAACGGGTATGGCTACACCTTC
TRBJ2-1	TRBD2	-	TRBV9	CASSLLGERGGQFF	TGTGCCAGCAGCCTACTAGGGGAGCGGGGGGGTCAGTTCTTC
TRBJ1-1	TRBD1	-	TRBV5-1	CASSPRGRGAKFEAFF	TGCGCCAGCAGCCCGCGGGGCAGGGGGGCGAAATTTGAAGCTTTCTTT
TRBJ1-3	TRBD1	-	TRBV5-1	CASAKGARGNTIYF	TGCGCCAGTGCCAAGGGGGCGAGAGGAAACACCATATATTTT
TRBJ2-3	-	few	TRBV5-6	CASSLYRAYTQYF	TGTGCCAGCAGCTTGTACAGGGCTTATACGCAGTATTTT